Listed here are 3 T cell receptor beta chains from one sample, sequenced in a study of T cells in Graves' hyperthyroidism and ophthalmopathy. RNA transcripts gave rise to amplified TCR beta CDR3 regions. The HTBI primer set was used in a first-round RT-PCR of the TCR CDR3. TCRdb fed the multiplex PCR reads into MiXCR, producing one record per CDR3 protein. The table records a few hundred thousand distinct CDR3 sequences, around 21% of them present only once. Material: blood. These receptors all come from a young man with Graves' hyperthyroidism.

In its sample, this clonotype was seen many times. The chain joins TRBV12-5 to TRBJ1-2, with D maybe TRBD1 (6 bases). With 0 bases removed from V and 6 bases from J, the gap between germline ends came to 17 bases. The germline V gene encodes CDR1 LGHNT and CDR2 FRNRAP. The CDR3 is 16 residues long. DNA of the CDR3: TGTGCTAGTGGTTTGGTCACCTCCGGGACACCGCATGGCTACACCTTC. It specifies CASGLVTSGTPHGYTF. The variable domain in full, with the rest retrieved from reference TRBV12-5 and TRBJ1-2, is DARVTQTPRHKVTEMGQEVTMRCQPILGHNTVFWYRQTMMQGLELLAYFRNRAPLDDSGMPKDRFSAEMPDATLATLKIQPSEPRDSAVYFCASGLVTSGTPHGYTFGSGTRLTVV.

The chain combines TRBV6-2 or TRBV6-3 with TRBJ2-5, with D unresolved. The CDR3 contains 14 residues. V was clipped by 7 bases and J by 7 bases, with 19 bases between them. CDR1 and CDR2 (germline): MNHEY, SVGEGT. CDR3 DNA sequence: TGTGCCAGCACCCCGCCCTTTAGGGAAGGGACCCAGTACTTC. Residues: CASTPPFREGTQYF.

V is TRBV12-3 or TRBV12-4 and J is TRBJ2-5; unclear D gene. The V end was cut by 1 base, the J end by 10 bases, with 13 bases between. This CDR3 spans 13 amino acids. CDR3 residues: CASSLVLRSDQYF. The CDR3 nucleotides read TGTGCCAGCAGTTTAGTTTTAAGGAGCGACCAGTACTTC.